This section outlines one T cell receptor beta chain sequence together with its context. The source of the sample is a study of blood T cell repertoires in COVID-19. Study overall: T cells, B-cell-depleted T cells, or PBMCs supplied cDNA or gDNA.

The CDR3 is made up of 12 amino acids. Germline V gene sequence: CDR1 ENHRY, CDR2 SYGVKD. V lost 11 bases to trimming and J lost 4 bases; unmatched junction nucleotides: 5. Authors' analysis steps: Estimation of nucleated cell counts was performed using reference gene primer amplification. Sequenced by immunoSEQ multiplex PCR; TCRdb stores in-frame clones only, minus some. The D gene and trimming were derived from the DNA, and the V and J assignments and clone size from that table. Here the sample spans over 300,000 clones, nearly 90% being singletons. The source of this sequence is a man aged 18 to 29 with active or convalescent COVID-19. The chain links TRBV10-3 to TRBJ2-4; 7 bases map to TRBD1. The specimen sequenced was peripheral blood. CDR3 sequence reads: CAARDSKNIQYF. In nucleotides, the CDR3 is TGTGCCGCCCGGGACAGTAAAAACATTCAGTACTTC.